The clone carrying this T cell receptor (beta chain) was seen a few times. Its antigen is unknown. Investigators reverse transcribed all isolated RNA, so they sequenced expressed TCRB transcripts. It was found that naive, central memory and regulatory T cell samples averaged approximately 3.9 million reads. Method: immunoSEQ multiplex PCR; TCRdb's copy keeps in-frame clones and lacks some. The profile shows tens of thousands of clones, around 49% of them singletons. The data were taken from a study of beta chain features in type 1 diabetes. Study-level points and caveats: PCR might favor shorter templates, equally in patients and controls. All four CD4+ subsets from Type 1 diabetes patients carried moderately but significantly shorter TCRB CDR3s.

Germline V gene sequence: CDR1 MDHEN, CDR2 SYDVKM. CDR3 length equals 16 residues. Losses at the gene ends were 3 bases for V and 2 bases for J; bases not matched to a gene: 6. The TCR sequence derives from a man aged 25-40 years with type 1 diabetes. V and J are TRBV28 and TRBJ2-3; TRBD2 aligns across 9 bases. The sample taken for sequencing was central memory CD4+ T cells from blood. CDR3 in amino acids: CASSLSLAGFTDTQYF. In nucleotides, the CDR3 is TGTGCCAGCAGTTTGAGCCTAGCGGGGTTCACAGATACGCAGTATTTT.